A selection of T cell receptor beta chains follows, all from one sample in a study of shared clonotypes between healthy human individuals. The protocol was immunoSEQ multiplex PCR, while the TCRdb copy is restricted to in-frame clones and leaves out a portion. The table lists about 470,000 clones, more than 75% of them singletons. Sequenced material: PBMCs. These receptor sequences come from a woman in her thirties or forties in good health. Some clones in this sample may be carry-over from other donors' samples. The CDR3 runs from the conserved cysteine through the conserved F or W. A D gene is named only where the DNA matches it firmly. Not all rows give a size; the values are once, few, many and, for expanded clones, a class.

d_call,j_call,clone_size,v_call,cdr3_aa
-,TRBJ2-7,once,TRBV5-1,CASSLGALVGTFRYEQYF
-,TRBJ2-5,-,TRBV30,CAWSVDQETQYF
TRBD1,TRBJ1-1,-,TRBV10-1,CASSIDRVNTEAFF
-,TRBJ2-3,-,TRBV29-1,CSARDRGGTDTQYF
TRBD2,TRBJ2-5,once,TRBV11-2,CASSPGTSAGETQYF
-,TRBJ1-5,-,TRBV19,CASIISHGGMQPQHF
TRBD1,TRBJ2-5,-,TRBV7-9,CASSGQGEETQYF
-,TRBJ1-1,-,TRBV29-1,CSVDGQSWDTEAFF
TRBD2,TRBJ2-3,-,TRBV2,CASSDVLAGENKYF
TRBD2,TRBJ2-1,once,TRBV6-4,CASSVLASGSHEQFF
-,TRBJ1-1,-,TRBV5-1,CASSLGQVNTEAFF
TRBD1,TRBJ1-2,few,TRBV10-3,CAISGGQAVKGYGYTF
-,TRBJ1-3,-,TRBV7-9,CASSSPGDTIYF
-,TRBJ2-7,-,TRBV4-1,CASSQDEGQGVDEQYF
-,TRBJ2-7,-,TRBV7-8,CASSRRGEQYF
TRBD1,TRBJ1-1,few,TRBV2,CASRKSTGFGNTEAFF
-,TRBJ1-1,few,TRBV2,CASQYSTEAFF
-,TRBJ1-1,-,TRBV27,CASSSNPLNTEAFF
-,TRBJ2-5,-,TRBV25-1,CASTRTEETQYF
TRBD1,TRBJ2-7,-,TRBV29-1,CSGGQLYEQYF
-,TRBJ2-2,-,TRBV11-2,CASVRTINTGELFF
-,TRBJ2-3,-,TRBV4-3,CASSQDGPPSTDTQYF
-,TRBJ1-4,-,TRBV5-4,CASSLGDARREKLFF
TRBD2,TRBJ2-7,-,TRBV2,CASSTGTSLNEQYF
-,TRBJ2-4,-,TRBV7-2,CASSLGLSSSIQYF
-,TRBJ1-2,many,TRBV14,CASSQGGNYGYTF
-,TRBJ1-1,-,TRBV5-1,CASSSGSLNTEAFF
TRBD1,TRBJ1-1,-,TRBV29-1,CSVMRDRGTEAFF
-,TRBJ2-7,-,TRBV11-3,CASSLRQAYEQYF
-,TRBJ2-3,few,TRBV7-8,CASISWWAGTDTDTQYF
-,TRBJ2-3,-,TRBV10-3,CAIRPGTSTDTQYF
TRBD2,TRBJ2-3,many,TRBV6-4,CASSATGTSGTDTQYF
TRBD2,TRBJ2-7,-,TRBV5-6,CASSFALAGGPSGEQYF
-,-,-,TRBV28,CASSFGFEQYF
TRBD1,TRBJ1-4,-,TRBV19,CASTPGTVNEKLFF
-,TRBJ1-1,-,TRBV4-1,CASSHRLRRDGNTEAFF
-,TRBJ2-7,many,TRBV2,CASLSNRGLYEQYF
TRBD1,TRBJ2-1,-,TRBV19,CASRRSGGNEQFF
-,TRBJ2-7,-,TRBV10-2,CATLESEQYF
TRBD2,TRBJ2-5,-,TRBV7-9,CASSFGAGGETQYF
-,TRBJ1-1,-,TRBV6-1,CASIRARLSEAFF
TRBD1,TRBJ2-7,few,TRBV6-5,CASSEQGGLQHF
-,TRBJ1-2,-,TRBV10-3,CAITPGNYGYTF
-,TRBJ2-5,-,TRBV7-3,CASSRGASETQYF
-,TRBJ1-2,-,TRBV18,CASSGDFGIDYGYTF
-,TRBJ2-3,-,TRBV7-3,CASSLQGGEATDTQYF
-,TRBJ2-1,-,TRBV6-5,CASRTNNEQFF
-,TRBJ1-2,-,TRBV19,CASIPKRGGAICGYTF
TRBD1,TRBJ2-7,-,TRBV7-9,CASSFDTGTGLYEQYF
TRBD1,TRBJ1-4,-,TRBV20-1,CSAMDRVKLFF
TRBD1,TRBJ1-1,-,TRBV18,CASSRDRGPRDTEAFF